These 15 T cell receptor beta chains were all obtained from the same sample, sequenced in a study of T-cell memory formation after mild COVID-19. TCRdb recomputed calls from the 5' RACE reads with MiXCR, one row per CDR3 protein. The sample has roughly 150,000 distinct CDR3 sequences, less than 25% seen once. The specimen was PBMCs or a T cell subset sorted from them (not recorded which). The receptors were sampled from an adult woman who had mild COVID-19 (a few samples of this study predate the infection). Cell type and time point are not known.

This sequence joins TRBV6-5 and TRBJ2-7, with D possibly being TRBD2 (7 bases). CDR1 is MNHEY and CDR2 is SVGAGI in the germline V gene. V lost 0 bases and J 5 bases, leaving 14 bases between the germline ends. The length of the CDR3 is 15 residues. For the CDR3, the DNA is TGTGCCAGCAGTTACTCGCCTGGAGGGGGGGACGAGCAGTACTTC. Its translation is CASSYSPGGGDEQYF.

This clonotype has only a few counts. The DNA for the CDR3 is TGTGCCAGCAGTTTTGGACTAGGGTCCGGAGAGACCCAGTACTTC. Protein product: CASSFGLGSGETQYF. This chain uses TRBV6-5 with TRBJ2-5; 7 bases map to TRBD2. The V gene end was trimmed by 4 bases and the J gene end by 4 bases; junction bases not matched to a gene: 9. The CDR3 contains 15 residues. Germline CDR1 and CDR2: MNHEY and SVGAGI.

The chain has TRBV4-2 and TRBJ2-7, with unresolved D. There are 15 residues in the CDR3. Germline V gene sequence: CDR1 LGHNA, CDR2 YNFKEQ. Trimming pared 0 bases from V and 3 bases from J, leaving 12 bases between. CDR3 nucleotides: TGTGCCAGCAGCCAAGAAGGGATGAACCGCTACGAGCAGTACTTC. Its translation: CASSQEGMNRYEQYF.

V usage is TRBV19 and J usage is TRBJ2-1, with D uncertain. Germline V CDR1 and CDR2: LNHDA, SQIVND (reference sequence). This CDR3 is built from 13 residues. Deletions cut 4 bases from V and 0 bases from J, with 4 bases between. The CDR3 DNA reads TGTGCCAGTAGTAAGTACTCCTACAATGAGCAGTTCTTC. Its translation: CASSKYSYNEQFF.

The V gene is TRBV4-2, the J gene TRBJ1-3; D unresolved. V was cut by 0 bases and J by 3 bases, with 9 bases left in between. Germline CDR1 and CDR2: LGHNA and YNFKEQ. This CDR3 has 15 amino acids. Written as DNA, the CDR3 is TGTGCCAGCAGCCAAGACCACGGATATGGAAACACCATATATTTT. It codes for CASSQDHGYGNTIYF.

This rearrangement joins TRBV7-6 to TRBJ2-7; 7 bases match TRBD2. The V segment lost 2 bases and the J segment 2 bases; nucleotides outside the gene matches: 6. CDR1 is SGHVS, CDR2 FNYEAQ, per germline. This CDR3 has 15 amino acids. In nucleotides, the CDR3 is TGTGCCAGCAGCTTACTGGCGGGAGAGGCCTACGAGCAGTACTTC. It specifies CASSLLAGEAYEQYF.

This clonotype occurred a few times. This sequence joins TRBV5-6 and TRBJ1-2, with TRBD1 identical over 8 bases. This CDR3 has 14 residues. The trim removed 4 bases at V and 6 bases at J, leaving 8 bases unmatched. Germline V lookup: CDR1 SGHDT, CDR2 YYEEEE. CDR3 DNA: TGTGCCAGCAGCCCGACAGGGGCGGTGGATGGCTACACCTTC. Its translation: CASSPTGAVDGYTF.

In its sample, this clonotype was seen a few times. The CDR3 nucleotides are TGCAGTGCTAGGGACCACAATGAGCAGTTCTTC. Translating gives CSARDHNEQFF. The rearrangement joins TRBV20-1 to TRBJ2-1; D gene unclear. With 3 bases removed from V and 5 bases from J, the gap between germline ends came to 5 bases. Germline V gives CDR1 DFQATT, CDR2 SNEGSKA (reference sequence). This CDR3 has 11 residues.

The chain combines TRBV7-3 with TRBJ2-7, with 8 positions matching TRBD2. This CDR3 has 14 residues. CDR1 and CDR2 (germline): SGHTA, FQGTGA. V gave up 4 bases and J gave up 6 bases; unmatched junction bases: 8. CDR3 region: CASSSGLDPSEQYF. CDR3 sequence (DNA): TGTGCCAGCAGCTCGGGACTAGACCCTTCCGAGCAGTACTTC.

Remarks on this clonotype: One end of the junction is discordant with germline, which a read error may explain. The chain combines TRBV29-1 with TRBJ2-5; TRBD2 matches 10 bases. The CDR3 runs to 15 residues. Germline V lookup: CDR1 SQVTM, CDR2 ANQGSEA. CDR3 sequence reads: CSVEGGTSDKETQYF. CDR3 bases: TGCAGCGTCGAAGGGGGGACTAGCGATAAAGAGACCCAGTACTTC.

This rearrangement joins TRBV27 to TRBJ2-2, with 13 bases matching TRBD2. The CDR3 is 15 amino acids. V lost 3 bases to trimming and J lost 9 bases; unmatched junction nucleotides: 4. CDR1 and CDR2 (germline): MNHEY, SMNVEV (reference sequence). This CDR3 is CASSFGLAGVRELFF. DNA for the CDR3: TGTGCCAGCAGTTTCGGACTAGCGGGAGTGCGGGAGCTGTTTTTT.

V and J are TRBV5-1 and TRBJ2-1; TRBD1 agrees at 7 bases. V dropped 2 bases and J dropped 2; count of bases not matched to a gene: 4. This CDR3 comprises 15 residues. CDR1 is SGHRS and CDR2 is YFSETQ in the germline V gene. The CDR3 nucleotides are TGCGCCAGCAGCTTTGACAGGGATGCCTACAATGAGCAGTTCTTC. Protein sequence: CASSFDRDAYNEQFF.

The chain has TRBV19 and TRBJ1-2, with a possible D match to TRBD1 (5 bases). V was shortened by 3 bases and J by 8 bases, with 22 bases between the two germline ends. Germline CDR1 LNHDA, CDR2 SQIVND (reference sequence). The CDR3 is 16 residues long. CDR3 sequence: CASSMNRIPALDGYTF. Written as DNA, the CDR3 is TGTGCCAGTAGTATGAACAGGATTCCTGCCTTAGACGGCTACACCTTC.

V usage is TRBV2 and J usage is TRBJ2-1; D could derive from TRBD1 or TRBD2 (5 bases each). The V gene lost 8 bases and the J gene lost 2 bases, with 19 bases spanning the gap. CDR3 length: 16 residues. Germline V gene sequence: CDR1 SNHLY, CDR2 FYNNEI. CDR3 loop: CASYSRDRLPYNEQFF. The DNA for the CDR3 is TGTGCCAGCTATTCCCGGGACCGTCTACCCTACAATGAGCAGTTCTTC. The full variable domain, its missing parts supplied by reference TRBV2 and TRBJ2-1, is EPEVTQTPSHQVTQMGQEVILRCVPISNHLYFYWYRQILGQKVEFLVSFYNNEISEKSEIFDDQFSVERPDGSNFTLKIRSTKLEDSAMYFCASYSRDRLPYNEQFFGPGTRLTVL.

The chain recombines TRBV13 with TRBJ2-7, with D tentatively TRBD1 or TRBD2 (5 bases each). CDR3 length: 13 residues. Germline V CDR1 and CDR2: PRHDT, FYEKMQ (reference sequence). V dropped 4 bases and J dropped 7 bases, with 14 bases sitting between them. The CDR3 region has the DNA TGTGCCAGCAGCTCCGGGACGCAGAGAGAGCAGTACTTC. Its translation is CASSSGTQREQYF.